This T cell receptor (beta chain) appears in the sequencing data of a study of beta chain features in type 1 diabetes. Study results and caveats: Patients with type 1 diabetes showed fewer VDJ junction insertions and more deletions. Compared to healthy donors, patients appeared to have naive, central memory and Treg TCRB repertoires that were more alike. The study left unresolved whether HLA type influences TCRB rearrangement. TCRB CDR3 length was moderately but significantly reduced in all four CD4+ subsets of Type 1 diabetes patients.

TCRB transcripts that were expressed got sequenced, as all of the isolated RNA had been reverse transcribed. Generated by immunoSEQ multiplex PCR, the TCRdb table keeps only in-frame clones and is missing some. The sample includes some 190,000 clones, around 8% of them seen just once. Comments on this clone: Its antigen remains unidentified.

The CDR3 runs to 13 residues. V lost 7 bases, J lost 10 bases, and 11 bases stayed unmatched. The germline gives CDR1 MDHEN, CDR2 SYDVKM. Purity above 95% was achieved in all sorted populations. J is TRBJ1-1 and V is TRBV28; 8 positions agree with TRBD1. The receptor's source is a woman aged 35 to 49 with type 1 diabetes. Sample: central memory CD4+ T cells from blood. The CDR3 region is CASTKTGQDGAFF. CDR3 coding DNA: TGTGCCAGCACCAAAACGGGACAGGACGGAGCTTTCTTT.